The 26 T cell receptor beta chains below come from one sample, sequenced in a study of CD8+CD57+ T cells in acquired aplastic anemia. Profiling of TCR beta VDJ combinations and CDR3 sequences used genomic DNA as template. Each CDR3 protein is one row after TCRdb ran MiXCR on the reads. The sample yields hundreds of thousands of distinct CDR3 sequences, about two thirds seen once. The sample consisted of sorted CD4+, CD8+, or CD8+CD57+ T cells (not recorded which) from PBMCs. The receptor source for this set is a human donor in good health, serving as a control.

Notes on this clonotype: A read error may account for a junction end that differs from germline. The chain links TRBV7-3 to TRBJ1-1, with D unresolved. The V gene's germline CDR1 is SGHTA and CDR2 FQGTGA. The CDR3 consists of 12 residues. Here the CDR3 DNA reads TGTGCTAGCAGTCTCGGTGAACGCGAAAATTTCTTT. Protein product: CASSLGERENFF.

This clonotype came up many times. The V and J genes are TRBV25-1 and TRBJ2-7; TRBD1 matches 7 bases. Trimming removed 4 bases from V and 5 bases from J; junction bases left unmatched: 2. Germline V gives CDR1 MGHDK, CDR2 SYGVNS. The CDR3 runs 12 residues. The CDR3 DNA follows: TGTGCCAGCAGTGGTACAGGGGACGAGCAGTACTTC. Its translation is CASSGTGDEQYF.

The CDR3 DNA is TGTGCCAGTAGTATATTCGGGGCCACTGAAGCTTTCTTT. It encodes CASSIFGATEAFF. This chain joins TRBV19 and TRBJ1-1; D possibly corresponds to TRBD1 (5 bases). The CDR3 is made up of 13 amino acids. Looked up from germline, CDR1 is LNHDA and CDR2 is SQIVND (reference sequence). Trimming stripped 2 bases from V and 4 bases from J, with 8 bases between.

Here the CDR3 reads CSAGGGPHNEQFF. The CDR3 nucleotides are TGCAGTGCCGGTGGGGGGCCCCACAATGAGCAGTTCTTC. This chain connects TRBV20-1 to TRBJ2-1; D is possibly TRBD1 or TRBD2 (6 bases each). The CDR3 has 13 amino acids. Trimming removed 6 bases from V and 5 bases from J, with 14 bases in between. Germline V CDR1 and CDR2: DFQATT, SNEGSKA (reference sequence).

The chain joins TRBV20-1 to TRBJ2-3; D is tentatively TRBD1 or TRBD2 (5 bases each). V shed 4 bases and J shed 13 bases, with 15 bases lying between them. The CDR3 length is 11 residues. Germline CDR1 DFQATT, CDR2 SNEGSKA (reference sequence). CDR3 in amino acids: CSATGANREYF. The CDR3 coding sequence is TGCAGTGCTACCGGGGCTAATAGGGAGTATTTT.

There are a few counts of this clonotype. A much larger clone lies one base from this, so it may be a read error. The CDR3 region has the DNA TGTGCCAGCAGCCTGGTTTCGACAGGGACTACTGAAAAACTGTCTTTT. It yields the protein CASSLVSTGTTEKLSF. The chain has TRBV7-2 and TRBJ1-4, with TRBD1 matching 7 bases. The CDR3 extends over 16 amino acids. CDR1 and CDR2 from the germline V gene are SGHTA and FQGNSA.

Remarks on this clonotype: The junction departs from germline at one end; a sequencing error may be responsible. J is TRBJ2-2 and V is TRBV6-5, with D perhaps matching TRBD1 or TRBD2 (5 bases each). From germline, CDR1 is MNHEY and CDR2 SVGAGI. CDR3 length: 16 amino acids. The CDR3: CASSYAGTSHTGELFF. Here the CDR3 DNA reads TGTGCTAGCAGTTACGCCGGGACGAGTCACACCGGGGAGCTGTTTTTT.

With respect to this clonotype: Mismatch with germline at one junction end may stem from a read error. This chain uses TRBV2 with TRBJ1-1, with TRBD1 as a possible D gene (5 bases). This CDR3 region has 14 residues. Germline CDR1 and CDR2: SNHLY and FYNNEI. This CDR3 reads CASSAGEGIYEAYF. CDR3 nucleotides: TGTGCCAGCAGCGCGGGAGAGGGGATCTACGAAGCGTACTTT.

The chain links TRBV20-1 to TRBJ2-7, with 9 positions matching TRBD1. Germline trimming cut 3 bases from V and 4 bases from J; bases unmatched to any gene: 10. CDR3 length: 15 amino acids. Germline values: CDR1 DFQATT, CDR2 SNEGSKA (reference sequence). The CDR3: CSASFPGQGGYEQYF. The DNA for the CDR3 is TGCAGTGCTAGTTTCCCGGGACAGGGAGGATACGAGCAGTACTTC.

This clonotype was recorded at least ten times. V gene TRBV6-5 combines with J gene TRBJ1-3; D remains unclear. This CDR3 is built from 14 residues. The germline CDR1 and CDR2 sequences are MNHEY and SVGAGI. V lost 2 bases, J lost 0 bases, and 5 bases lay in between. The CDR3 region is CASSYVASGNTIYF. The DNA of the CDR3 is TGTGCCAGCAGTTACGTAGCCTCTGGAAACACCATATATTTT.

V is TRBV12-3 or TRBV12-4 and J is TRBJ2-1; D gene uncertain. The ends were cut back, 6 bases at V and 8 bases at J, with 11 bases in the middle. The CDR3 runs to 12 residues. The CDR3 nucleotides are TGTGCCAGCAGCCGAGATATCGATGAGCAGTTCTTC. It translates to CASSRDIDEQFF.

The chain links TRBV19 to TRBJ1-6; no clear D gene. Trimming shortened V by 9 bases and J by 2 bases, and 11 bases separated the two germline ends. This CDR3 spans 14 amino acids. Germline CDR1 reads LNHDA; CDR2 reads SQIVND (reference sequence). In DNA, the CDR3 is TGTGCCAGCACTCATCGGACCTATAATTCACCCCTCCACTTT. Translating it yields CASTHRTYNSPLHF. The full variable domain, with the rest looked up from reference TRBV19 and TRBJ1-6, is DGGITQSPKYLFRKEGQNVTLSCEQNLNHDAMYWYRQDPGQGLRLIYYSQIVNDFQKGDIAEGYSVSREKKESFPLTVTSAQKNPTAFYLCASTHRTYNSPLHFGNGTRLTVT.

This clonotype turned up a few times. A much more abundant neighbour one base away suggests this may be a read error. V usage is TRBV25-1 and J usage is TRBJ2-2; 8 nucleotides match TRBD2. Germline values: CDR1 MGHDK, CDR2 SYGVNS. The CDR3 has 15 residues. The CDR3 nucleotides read TGTGCCAGCAGCTCCGGGGGGGCGGGCACCAGGGAGCTGTTTTTT. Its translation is CASSSGGAGTRELFF.

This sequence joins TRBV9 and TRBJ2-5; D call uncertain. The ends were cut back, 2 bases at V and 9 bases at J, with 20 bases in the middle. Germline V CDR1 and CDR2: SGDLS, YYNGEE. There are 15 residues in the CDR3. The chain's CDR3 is CASSVGGEPNSPQYF. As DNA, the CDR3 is TGTGCCAGCAGCGTGGGTGGAGAGCCTAATTCACCCCAGTACTTC.

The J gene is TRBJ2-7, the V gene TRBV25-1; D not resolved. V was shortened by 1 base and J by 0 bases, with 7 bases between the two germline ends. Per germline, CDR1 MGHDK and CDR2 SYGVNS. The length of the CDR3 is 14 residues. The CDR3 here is CASSEFGSSYEQYF. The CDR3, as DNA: TGTGCCAGCAGTGAATTTGGCAGCTCCTACGAGCAGTACTTC.

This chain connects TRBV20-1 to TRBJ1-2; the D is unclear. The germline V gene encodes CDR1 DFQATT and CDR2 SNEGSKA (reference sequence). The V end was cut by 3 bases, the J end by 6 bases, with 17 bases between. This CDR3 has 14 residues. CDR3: CSASRRGSDNGYTF. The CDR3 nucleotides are TGCAGTGCTAGTCGTCGCGGCAGCGACAATGGCTACACCTTC.

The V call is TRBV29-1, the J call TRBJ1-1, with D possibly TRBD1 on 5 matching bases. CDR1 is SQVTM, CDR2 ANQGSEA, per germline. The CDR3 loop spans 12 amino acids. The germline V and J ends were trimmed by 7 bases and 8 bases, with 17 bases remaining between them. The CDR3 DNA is TGCAGCGCTGGCGGGGCCAGACCAGAAGCTTTCTTT. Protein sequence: CSAGGARPEAFF. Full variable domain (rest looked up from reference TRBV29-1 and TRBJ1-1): SAVISQKPSRDICQRGTSLTIQCQVDSQVTMMFWYRQQPGQSLTLIATANQGSEATYESGFVIDKFPISRPNLTFSTLTVSNMSPEDSSIYLCSAGGARPEAFFGQGTRLTVV.

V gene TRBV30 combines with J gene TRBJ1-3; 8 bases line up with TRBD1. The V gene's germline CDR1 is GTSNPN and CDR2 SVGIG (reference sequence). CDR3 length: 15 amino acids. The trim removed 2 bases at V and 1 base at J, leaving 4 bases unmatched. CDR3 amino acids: CAWSPGTGSGNTIYF. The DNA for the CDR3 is TGTGCCTGGAGTCCTGGGACAGGATCTGGAAACACCATATATTTT.

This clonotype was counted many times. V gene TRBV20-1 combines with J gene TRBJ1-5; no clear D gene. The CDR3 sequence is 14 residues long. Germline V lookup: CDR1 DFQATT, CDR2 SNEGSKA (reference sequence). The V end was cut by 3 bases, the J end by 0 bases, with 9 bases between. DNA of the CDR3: TGCAGTGCTAGGAAGCCCCTTAGCAATCAGCCCCAGCATTTT. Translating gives CSARKPLSNQPQHF.

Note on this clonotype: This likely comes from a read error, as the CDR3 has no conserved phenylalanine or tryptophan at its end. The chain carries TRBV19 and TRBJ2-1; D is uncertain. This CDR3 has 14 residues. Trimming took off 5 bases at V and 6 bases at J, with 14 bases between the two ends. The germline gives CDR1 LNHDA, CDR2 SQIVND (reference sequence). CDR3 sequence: CASSDKAEPNEQFV. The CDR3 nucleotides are TGTGCCAGTAGTGACAAGGCAGAGCCCAATGAGCAGTTCGTC.

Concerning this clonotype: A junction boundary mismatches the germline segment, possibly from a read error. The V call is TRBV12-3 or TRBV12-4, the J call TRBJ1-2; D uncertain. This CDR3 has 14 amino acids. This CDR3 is CATSPDLQGPGYTF. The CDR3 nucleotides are TGTGCCACCAGTCCAGATCTTCAAGGGCCTGGCTACACCTTC.

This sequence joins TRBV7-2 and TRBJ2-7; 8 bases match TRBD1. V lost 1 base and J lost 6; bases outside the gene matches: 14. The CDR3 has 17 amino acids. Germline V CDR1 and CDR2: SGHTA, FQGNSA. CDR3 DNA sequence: TGTGCCAGCAGCTTAGTAGCCAGGGGGCAAGGGGGCCGCGAGCAGTACTTC. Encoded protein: CASSLVARGQGGREQYF. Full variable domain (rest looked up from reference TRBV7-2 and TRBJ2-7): GAGVSQSPSNKVTEKGKDVELRCDPISGHTALYWYRQSLGQGLEFLIYFQGNSAPDKSGLPSDRFSAERTGGSVSTLTIQRTQQEDSAVYLCASSLVARGQGGREQYFGPGTRLTVT.

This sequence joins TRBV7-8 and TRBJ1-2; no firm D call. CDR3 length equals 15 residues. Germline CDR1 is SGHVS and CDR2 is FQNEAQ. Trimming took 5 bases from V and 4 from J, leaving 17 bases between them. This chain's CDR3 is CASSRARPAGYGYTF. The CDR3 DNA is TGTGCCAGCAGCAGGGCACGGCCCGCGGGCTATGGCTACACCTTC.

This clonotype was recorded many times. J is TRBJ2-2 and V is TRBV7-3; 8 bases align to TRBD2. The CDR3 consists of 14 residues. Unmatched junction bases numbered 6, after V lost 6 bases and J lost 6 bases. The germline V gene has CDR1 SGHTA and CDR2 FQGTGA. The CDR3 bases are TGTGCCAGCAGGCAAACGCGGGGGGCCGGGGAGCTGTTTTTT. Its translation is CASRQTRGAGELFF.

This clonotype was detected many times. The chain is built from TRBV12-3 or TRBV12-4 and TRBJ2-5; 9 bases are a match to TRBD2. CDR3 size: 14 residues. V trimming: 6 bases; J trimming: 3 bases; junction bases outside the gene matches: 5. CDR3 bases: TGTGCCAGCAGACGTAGCGGGGGAGAAGAGACCCAGTACTTC. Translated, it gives CASRRSGGEETQYF.

The CDR3 region has the DNA TGCGCCAGCAGCATGGGACAGAACACTGATGAGCAGTTCTTC. It is translated as CASSMGQNTDEQFF. The genes are TRBV5-1 and TRBJ2-1; 7 bases align to TRBD1. The germline CDR1 and CDR2 sequences are SGHRS and YFSETQ. The CDR3 runs 14 residues. V was clipped by 4 bases and J by 8 bases; unmatched bases: 9.